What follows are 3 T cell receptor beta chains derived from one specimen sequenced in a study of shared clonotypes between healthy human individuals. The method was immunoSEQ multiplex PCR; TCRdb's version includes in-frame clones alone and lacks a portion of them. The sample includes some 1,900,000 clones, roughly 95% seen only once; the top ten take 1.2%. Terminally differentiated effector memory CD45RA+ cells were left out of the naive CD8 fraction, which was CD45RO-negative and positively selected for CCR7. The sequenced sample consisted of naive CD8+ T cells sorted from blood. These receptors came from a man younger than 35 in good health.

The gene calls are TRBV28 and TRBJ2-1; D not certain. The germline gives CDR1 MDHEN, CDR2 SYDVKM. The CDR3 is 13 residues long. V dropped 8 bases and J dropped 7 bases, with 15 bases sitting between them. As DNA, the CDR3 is TGTGCCAGCTCTCTCATGCGCGGAAATGAGCAGTTCTTC. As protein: CASSLMRGNEQFF.

The CDR3 is CSVAGLAGGYLSYNEQFF. CDR3 nucleotides: TGCAGCGTTGCTGGGCTAGCGGGAGGATACCTCTCCTACAATGAGCAGTTCTTC. The J gene is TRBJ2-1, the V gene TRBV29-1; TRBD2 matches 11 bases. This CDR3 spans 18 amino acids. V was clipped by 4 bases and J by 0 bases; unmatched bases: 11. Germline CDR1 SQVTM, CDR2 ANQGSEA.

In DNA form, the CDR3 reads TGTGCCTGGAGTTTCCCACAGGGGGGGTACACTGAAGCTTTCTTT. This codes for CAWSFPQGGYTEAFF. V gene TRBV30 combines with J gene TRBJ1-1; 8 bases agree with TRBD1. Trimming cost V 2 bases and J 3 bases; bases outside gene matches: 8. CDR3 length: 15 amino acids. Germline CDR1 reads GTSNPN; CDR2 reads SVGIG (reference sequence).